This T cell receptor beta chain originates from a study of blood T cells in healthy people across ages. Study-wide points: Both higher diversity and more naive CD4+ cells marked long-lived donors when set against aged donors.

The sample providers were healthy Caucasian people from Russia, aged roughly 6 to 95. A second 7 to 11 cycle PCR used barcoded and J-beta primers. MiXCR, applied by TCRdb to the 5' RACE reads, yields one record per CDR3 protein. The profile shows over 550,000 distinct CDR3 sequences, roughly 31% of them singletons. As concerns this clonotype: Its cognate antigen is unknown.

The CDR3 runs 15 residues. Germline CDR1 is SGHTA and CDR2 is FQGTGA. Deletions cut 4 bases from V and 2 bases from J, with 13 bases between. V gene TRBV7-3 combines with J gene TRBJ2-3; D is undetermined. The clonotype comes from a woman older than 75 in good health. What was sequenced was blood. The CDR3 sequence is CASSSKDRSTDTQYF. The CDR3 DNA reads TGTGCCAGCAGCTCGAAAGACCGATCCACAGATACGCAGTATTTT.